These 25 T cell receptor beta chains originate from one sample sequenced in a study of human T cells and chemical hapten exposure. From the RACE reads, TCRdb called clonotypes with MiXCR, one entry per CDR3 protein. The sample has more than 250,000 distinct CDR3 sequences; approximately 7.5% are singletons. Sample time point: pre-sensitization, week 0. Indicated treatment: therapeutic diphenylcyclopropenone sensitization with weekly scalp DPC. Sequencing used whole blood, obtained in connection with sensitization to the hapten diphenylcyclopropenone (DPC). These receptors were obtained from a man between 18 and 29 years old with alopecia areata. Some clones in this sample may be carry-over from other donors' samples.

V is TRBV5-1 and J is TRBJ2-3, with D possibly matching TRBD2 (6 bases). Germline V gene sequence: CDR1 SGHRS, CDR2 YFSETQ. Trimming removed 0 bases at V and 0 bases at J, with 14 bases between. The CDR3 length is 17 residues. CDR3 coding DNA: TGCGCCAGCAGCTTGGCGGTCGCGGGATCTAGCACAGATACGCAGTATTTT. Its protein is CASSLAVAGSSTDTQYF.

V is TRBV21-1 and J is TRBJ2-7; no check of the table's D call, TRBD1, against the DNA was made. TRBV21-1 is shown as a pseudogene. The CDR3 loop spans 14 amino acids. This CDR3 reads CASNRPFNRPTSRF. As DNA, the CDR3 is TGTGCCAGCAACAGACCCTTCAACCGACCTACGTCCCGTTTC.

The chain combines TRBV5-4 with TRBJ2-2; 12 nucleotides align to TRBD2. The CDR3 covers 16 residues. V trimming: 2 bases; J trimming: 4 bases; junction bases outside the gene matches: 3. The V gene's germline CDR1 is SGHNT and CDR2 YYREEE (reference sequence). The CDR3 DNA is TGTGCCAGCAGCTTCGGACTAGCGGGGCGCACCGGGGAGCTGTTTTTT. Residues: CASSFGLAGRTGELFF. The full variable domain, its missing parts supplied by reference TRBV5-4 and TRBJ2-2, is ETGVTQSPTHLIKTRGQQVTLRCSSQSGHNTVSWYQQALGQGPQFIFQYYREEENGRGNFPPRFSGLQFPNYSSELNVNALELDDSALYLCASSFGLAGRTGELFFGEGSRLTVL.

There are a few counts of this clonotype. The J gene is TRBJ2-7, the V gene TRBV6-5; no firm D call. The germline CDR1 and CDR2 sequences are MNHEY and SVGAGI. V lost 5 bases, J lost 0 bases, and 17 bases lay in between. The CDR3 has 16 residues. The CDR3 DNA sequence: TGTGCCAGCAGTCCGCCTCGTCCCGTTAGCTCCTACGAGCAGTACTTC. Translating gives CASSPPRPVSSYEQYF.

This clonotype was detected ten times or more. V and J are TRBV11-2 and TRBJ2-3, with 8 bases matching TRBD1. CDR3 length equals 15 residues. Unmatched junction bases numbered 4, after V lost 5 bases and J lost 0 bases. Germline V gives CDR1 SGHAT, CDR2 FQNNGV. In nucleotides, the CDR3 is TGTGCCAGCAGCCCAGGGGGCGGTAGCACAGATACGCAGTATTTT. It yields the protein CASSPGGGSTDTQYF.

The chain joins TRBV5-6 to TRBJ2-7; D possibly corresponds to TRBD1 (6 bases). Trimming pared 4 bases from V and 1 base from J, leaving 15 bases between. This CDR3 spans 15 amino acids. Germline V CDR1 and CDR2: SGHDT, YYEEEE. The CDR3 is CASSLQGIKSYEQYF. As DNA, the CDR3 is TGTGCCAGCAGCCTACAGGGAATCAAGTCCTACGAGCAGTACTTC.

This clonotype was seen only a few times. This sequence joins TRBV20-1 and TRBJ1-2; 11 positions match TRBD1. This CDR3 is 13 amino acids long. The ends lost 3 bases at V and 4 bases at J; junction bases unmatched: 1. Germline V lookup: CDR1 DFQATT, CDR2 SNEGSKA (reference sequence). This CDR3 reads CSASGTGGYGYTF. CDR3 bases: TGCAGTGCTAGCGGGACAGGGGGCTATGGCTACACCTTC.

This clonotype appeared many times. The chain employs TRBV12-3 or TRBV12-4 and TRBJ2-2; TRBD1 might be the D (5 bases). V was shortened by 2 bases and J by 6 bases, with 7 bases between the two germline ends. This CDR3 contains 13 residues. The CDR3 DNA reads as TGTGCCAGCAGTTTACAGGGCTCCGGGGAGCTGTTTTTT. Translation gives CASSLQGSGELFF.

The V call is TRBV7-3, the J call TRBJ1-5; the D is unclear. V was cut by 1 base and J by 5 bases, with 6 bases left in between. The CDR3 runs 13 residues. Germline assignment: CDR1 SGHTA and CDR2 FQGTGA. The CDR3 DNA is TGTGCCAGCAGCTTAATGGCAGATCAGCCCCAGCATTTT. Translation: CASSLMADQPQHF.

Only a few counts were recorded for this clonotype. The chain recombines TRBV5-1 with TRBJ1-5, with D unclear. Per the germline V gene, CDR1 is SGHRS and CDR2 is YFSETQ. V lost 4 bases and J 4 bases, leaving 12 bases between the germline ends. The CDR3 is 14 amino acids. The CDR3 DNA is TGCGCCAGCAGCCCCACGCCGGGGAATCAGCCCCAGCATTTT. Translation: CASSPTPGNQPQHF.

J is TRBJ2-1 and V is TRBV10-3; 8 bases are shared with TRBD2. The CDR3 length is 14 residues. Germline CDR1 is ENHRY and CDR2 is SYGVKD. V lost 6 bases to trimming and J lost 7 bases; unmatched junction nucleotides: 8. DNA for the CDR3: TGTGCCATCAGAAGCGCGGGGGGTCTTAATGAGCAGTTCTTC. Its protein product is CAIRSAGGLNEQFF.

Many counts were recorded for this clonotype. The V gene is TRBV9, the J gene TRBJ1-3, with D unclear. The CDR3 has 17 residues. Deletions cut 3 bases from V and 3 bases from J, with 19 bases between. Germline V gives CDR1 SGDLS, CDR2 YYNGEE. CDR3 protein: CASSAFKSHPDGNTIYF. In DNA form, the CDR3 reads TGTGCCAGCAGCGCCTTTAAGAGCCACCCGGATGGAAACACCATATATTTT.

This clonotype has only a few counts. The chain is built from TRBV12-3 or TRBV12-4 and TRBJ1-1; D possibly corresponds to TRBD1 (6 bases). V lost 6 bases and J lost 2, with 13 bases in between. CDR3 length: 14 residues. CDR3 sequence: CASRSDSSNTEAFF. DNA of the CDR3: TGTGCCAGCAGATCGGACAGTAGCAACACTGAAGCTTTCTTT.

This clonotype was seen a few times. The chain uses TRBV6-5 and TRBJ1-1, with D possibly being TRBD1 (5 bases). The V end was cut by 6 bases, the J end by 7 bases, with 15 bases between. The CDR3 has 13 residues. The germline gives CDR1 MNHEY, CDR2 SVGAGI. Written as DNA, the CDR3 is TGTGCCAGCAGCGGGACTTCTAGCGGTGAAGCTTTCTTT. This encodes CASSGTSSGEAFF.

This clonotype was seen more than once but under ten times. The chain is built from TRBV4-3 and TRBJ1-6; a weak D match, TRBD1 (5 bases). The CDR3 loop spans 15 amino acids. The V end was cut by 0 bases, the J end by 8 bases, with 11 bases between. CDR1 is LGHNA and CDR2 is YSLEER in the germline V gene. For the CDR3, the DNA is TGCGCCAGCAGCCAAGATAACAGGATCTATTCACCCCTCCACTTT. Protein: CASSQDNRIYSPLHF.

Ten or more counts support this clonotype. The chain joins TRBV15 to TRBJ2-1, with D perhaps matching TRBD1 or TRBD2 (6 bases each). Trimming removed 0 bases at V and 2 bases at J, with 11 bases between. This CDR3 region has 16 residues. Germline values: CDR1 LNHNV, CDR2 YYDKDF (reference sequence). CDR3 loop: CATSRDERGPYNEQFF. The CDR3 nucleotides read TGTGCCACCAGCAGAGACGAACGGGGGCCCTACAATGAGCAGTTCTTC. The whole variable domain, remainder taken from reference TRBV15 and TRBJ2-1, is DAMVIQNPRYQVTQFGKPVTLSCSQTLNHNVMYWYQQKSSQAPKLLFHYYDKDFNNEADTPDNFQSRRPNTSFCFLDIRSPGLGDTAMYLCATSRDERGPYNEQFFGPGTRLTVL.

This clonotype was counted many times. J is TRBJ1-6 and V is TRBV14; 9 nucleotides agree with TRBD1. Looked up from germline, CDR1 is SGHDN and CDR2 is FVKESK. Unmatched junction bases numbered 8, after V lost 2 bases and J lost 9 bases. This CDR3 comprises 16 residues. In nucleotides, the CDR3 is TGTGCCAGCAGCCAACACAGGGGGCTTGGTGGTTCACCCCTCCACTTT. It codes for CASSQHRGLGGSPLHF.

This clonotype was detected many times. The genes are TRBV4-3 and TRBJ1-5, with a tentative D call TRBD1 (6 bases). The germline V gene has CDR1 LGHNA and CDR2 YSLEER. This CDR3 is 13 amino acids long. Between the trimmed V and J ends, which lost 5 bases and 4 bases, there was a span of 9 bases. CDR3 sequence (DNA): TGCGCCAGCAGCACCGACAGGAATCAGCCCCAGCATTTT. Translating it yields CASSTDRNQPQHF.

In this sample, this clonotype turned up a few times. The chain carries TRBV2 and TRBJ2-5; D gene ambiguous. V was pared by 6 bases and J by 4 bases, with 12 bases between. Looked up from germline, CDR1 is SNHLY and CDR2 is FYNNEI. This CDR3 region has 13 residues. In DNA form, the CDR3 reads TGTGCCAGCAGGGAACCCCTCAGAGAGACCCAGTACTTC. This translates into CASREPLRETQYF. Variable domain in full (rest from reference TRBV2 and TRBJ2-5): EPEVTQTPSHQVTQMGQEVILRCVPISNHLYFYWYRQILGQKVEFLVSFYNNEISEKSEIFDDQFSVERPDGSNFTLKIRSTKLEDSAMYFCASREPLRETQYFGPGTRLLVL.

This clonotype was seen repeatedly, ten times or more. One end of the junction varies from germline; a read error may be responsible. This chain joins TRBV12-3 or TRBV12-4 and TRBJ1-2, with D possibly TRBD1 on 5 matching bases. The CDR3 length is 13 residues. The CDR3 loop reads CASSLSGNYGYTF. In nucleotides, the CDR3 is TGCGCCAGCAGTCTCTCAGGGAACTATGGCTACACCTTC.

There are many counts of this clonotype. The CDR3: CSGTGDDYGYTF. CDR3 nucleotides: TGCAGCGGAACAGGGGATGACTATGGCTACACCTTC. V gene TRBV29-1 combines with J gene TRBJ1-2; the match to TRBD1 covers 7 bases. Trimming cost V 7 bases and J 3 bases; bases outside gene matches: 5. Germline V CDR1 and CDR2: SQVTM, ANQGSEA. The CDR3 loop spans 12 amino acids.

This clonotype was seen a handful of times. The chain is built from TRBV6-2 or TRBV6-3 and TRBJ2-2; D tentatively fits TRBD1 or TRBD2 (5 bases each). From germline, CDR1 is MNHEY and CDR2 SVGEGT. The V gene lost 5 bases and the J gene lost 3 bases, with 13 bases spanning the gap. The CDR3 consists of 15 residues. Here the CDR3 DNA reads TGTGCCAGCAGTCCCGGGACGGAGGACACCGGGGAGCTGTTTTTT. Translation gives CASSPGTEDTGELFF.

This clonotype was recorded at least ten times. This sequence joins TRBV20-1 and TRBJ1-5; D remains unclear. The CDR3 sequence is 15 residues long. Trimming left V 1 base short and J 2 bases short, with 12 bases between. CDR1 DFQATT and CDR2 SNEGSKA come from the germline V gene (reference sequence). Here the CDR3 DNA reads TGCAGTGCTAGAGGGCTTGGGTGGGGCAATCAGCCCCAGCATTTT. Protein sequence: CSARGLGWGNQPQHF.

This clonotype has more than one count but fewer than ten. The chain links TRBV4-1 to TRBJ1-1; D is unclear. V lost 5 bases, J lost 0 bases, and 10 bases lay in between. Germline CDR1 is MGHRA and CDR2 is YSYEKL. This CDR3 is 14 amino acids long. The chain's CDR3 is CASSSGPLNTEAFF. The CDR3 DNA follows: TGCGCCAGCAGCAGCGGACCGCTGAACACTGAAGCTTTCTTT.

This clonotype was observed a handful of times. This chain joins TRBV11-3 and TRBJ2-1, with 7 bases lining up with TRBD2. Trimming at V came to 5 bases and at J to 9 bases, leaving 13 bases not matched to a gene. The CDR3 consists of 15 residues. CDR1 and CDR2 from the germline V gene are SGHNT and YENEEA. The CDR3 region has the DNA TGTGCCAGCAGCCGTACATCAGGACTAGGCGCTGAGCAGTTCTTC. It yields the protein CASSRTSGLGAEQFF.